This TCR beta chain originates from a study of shared clonotypes between healthy human individuals. The study's findings and limits: Naive CD4 clonotypes overlapped across a handful of donors at roughly 5.1%.

The count of this clone is one. The target antigen is unknown. CD8 cells regarded as naive lacked CD45RO, were positively chosen for CCR7, and omitted terminally differentiated effector memory CD45RA+ cells. Tens of thousands of T cell genomes, or roughly 200 ng DNA, went into the sorted-subset replicate PCRs. This table comes from immunoSEQ multiplex PCR, and its TCRdb copy is limited to in-frame clones, with some not included. The data contain millions of clones, 90% to 95% of them singletons. This CDR3 region has 15 residues. V lost 1 base and J 0 bases, leaving 9 bases between the germline ends. Germline CDR1 and CDR2: PRHDT and FYEKMQ (reference sequence).

This rearrangement joins TRBV13 to TRBJ1-1; D is unresolved. Specimen: naive CD8+ T cells from PBMCs. The sequence was collected from a man between 18 and 29 years old in good health. Some clones in this sample may be carry-over from other donors' samples. CDR3 in amino acids: CASSLAAGLNTEAFF. In nucleotides, the CDR3 is TGTGCCAGCAGCTTAGCGGCGGGATTGAACACTGAAGCTTTCTTT.